This T cell receptor (beta chain) was profiled in a study of T cell changes during pregnancy in multiple sclerosis (dated by TCRdb to about 2019). In the study overall: The study looked at changes in the T cell repertoire across pregnancy in women with multiple sclerosis.

Deletion took 3 bases off V and 7 bases off J, with a span of 9 bases between the germline ends. CDR3 length: 13 amino acids, cysteine to phenylalanine. Only the CDR3 DNA is retained, 39 bases long and in frame from the first base. As encoded in the germline V gene (reference sequence), CDR1 is MNHEY while CDR2 is SMNVEV. The library was generated by the immunoSEQ multiplex PCR assay. Not all clones reach the TCRdb copy of this immuneACCESS table, which keeps in-frame sequences only. Checked studies attribute under half of the gap to unresolved V genes and leave the rest unexplained. Recorded for this sample are about 50,000 clones; roughly 92% of them occurred a single time. The ten largest account for less than 6% of the sample. As for this clone: The antigen it recognizes is unknown. Nothing much larger sits one base from this clone, and base qualities are not available.

The origin of this receptor is a female donor with multiple sclerosis, enrolled in a pregnancy study. The source material was CD8+ T cells from peripheral blood mononuclear cells, sampled before pregnancy. The receptor chain draws on TRBV27 and TRBJ2-2; perhaps TRBD2 is the D gene, with 6 bases matching. The CDR3 region reads CASSFRRDGELFF. The base sequence is TGTGCCAGCAGTTTCAGGAGGGACGGGGAGCTGTTTTTT.